This T cell receptor (beta chain) was identified during a study of cytomegalovirus exposure and HLA in healthy donors. For the study at large: The approximately 120 validation repertoires used the same platform as the 650 to 850 first-cohort repertoires (as reported by a later analysis). Study results and caveats: High specificity and sensitivity for cytomegalovirus status were reported for the classifier. The CMV antigen specificity of a few CMV-associated chains was confirmed through in vitro analysis. Clusters of TCRs from the first cohort tended to co-occur in the 130 or so validation repertoires (as a later analysis found).

Germline V gene sequence: CDR1 SGHRS, CDR2 YFSETQ. This CDR3 comprises 16 residues. Trimming took 0 bases from V and 8 from J, leaving 20 bases between them. This clone was picked up a small number of times. Its antigen is unidentified. Using immunoSEQ multiplex PCR, the repertoire was profiled, and TCRdb retains in-frame clones only, with some absent. The sample lists 150,000 to 200,000 clones, more than 75% occurring once. The sequence derives from a woman aged 30 to 39 in good health and CMV-seronegative. The chain recombines TRBV5-1 with TRBJ1-2, with TRBD1 as a possible D gene (6 bases). The material sequenced was PBMCs. CDR3 protein: CASSLVPTGQFEGYTF. In nucleotides, the CDR3 is TGCGCCAGCAGCTTGGTACCCACGGGACAATTCGAGGGCTACACCTTC.